Below, one T cell receptor (beta chain) is given with its context. Its antigen is not known. This sample was included in a study of T cells in Graves' hyperthyroidism and ophthalmopathy. Broader study findings: In the analysis, a 13 V-J model separated ophthalmopathy from stable hyperthyroidism.

Absent ophthalmopathy progression within 18 months defined stable Graves' hyperthyroidism. Patients aged 18 to 65 had newly diagnosed hyperthyroidism of under 2 months' duration. TCR beta CDR3 regions were amplified from RNA. A first-round RT-PCR of the TCR CDR3 used the HTBI primer set. TCRdb processed the multiplex PCR reads anew with MiXCR; each CDR3 protein has one entry. The table records 600,000 to 750,000 distinct CDR3 sequences, roughly 17% of them present only once. V was pared by 7 bases and J by 2 bases, with 15 bases between. The CDR3 contains 15 residues. Germline V lookup: CDR1 SQVTM, CDR2 ANQGSEA.

The chain couples TRBV29-1 to TRBJ2-6; perhaps TRBD1 as D (6 bases). The origin of this receptor is a man over 45 with Graves' hyperthyroidism. Sequenced input: blood. CDR3 in amino acids: CSALTGGTGANVLTF. CDR3 DNA sequence: TGCAGCGCCTTGACAGGAGGTACTGGGGCCAACGTCCTGACTTTC.